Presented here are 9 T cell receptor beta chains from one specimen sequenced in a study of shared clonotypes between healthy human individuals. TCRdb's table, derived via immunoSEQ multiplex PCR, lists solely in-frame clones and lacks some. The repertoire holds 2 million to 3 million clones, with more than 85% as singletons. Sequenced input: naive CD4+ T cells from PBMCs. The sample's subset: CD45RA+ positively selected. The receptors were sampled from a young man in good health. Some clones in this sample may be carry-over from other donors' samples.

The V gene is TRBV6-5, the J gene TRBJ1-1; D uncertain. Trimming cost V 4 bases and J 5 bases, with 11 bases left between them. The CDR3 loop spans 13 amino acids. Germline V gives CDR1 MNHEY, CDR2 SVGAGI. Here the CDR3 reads CASSLLIGTEAFF. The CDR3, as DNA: TGTGCCAGCAGTTTACTCATTGGAACTGAAGCTTTCTTT.

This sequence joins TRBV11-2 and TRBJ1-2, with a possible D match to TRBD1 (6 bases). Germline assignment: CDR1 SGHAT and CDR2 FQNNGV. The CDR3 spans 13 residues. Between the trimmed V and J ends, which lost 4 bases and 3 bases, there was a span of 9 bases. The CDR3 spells CASSSGTHYGYTF. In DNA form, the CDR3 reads TGTGCCAGCAGCTCCGGGACACACTATGGCTACACCTTC.

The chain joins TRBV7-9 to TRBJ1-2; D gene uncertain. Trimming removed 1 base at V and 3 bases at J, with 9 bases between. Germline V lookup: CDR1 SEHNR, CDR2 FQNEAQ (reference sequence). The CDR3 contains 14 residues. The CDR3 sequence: CASSLGQGDYGYTF. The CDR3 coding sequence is TGTGCCAGCAGCTTAGGCCAAGGCGACTATGGCTACACCTTC.

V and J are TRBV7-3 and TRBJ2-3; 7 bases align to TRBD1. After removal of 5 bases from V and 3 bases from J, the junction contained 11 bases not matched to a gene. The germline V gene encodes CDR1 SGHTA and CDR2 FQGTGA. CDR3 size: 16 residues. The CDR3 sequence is CASSPIPTGRTDTQYF. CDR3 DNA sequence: TGTGCCAGCAGCCCCATTCCGACAGGGCGGACAGATACGCAGTATTTT.

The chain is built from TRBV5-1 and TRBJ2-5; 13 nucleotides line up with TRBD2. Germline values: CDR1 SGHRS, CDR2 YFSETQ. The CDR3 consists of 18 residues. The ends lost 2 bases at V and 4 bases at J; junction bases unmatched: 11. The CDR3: CASSLSTILAGGGETQYF. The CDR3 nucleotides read TGCGCCAGCAGCTTATCCACAATACTAGCGGGAGGGGGAGAGACCCAGTACTTC.

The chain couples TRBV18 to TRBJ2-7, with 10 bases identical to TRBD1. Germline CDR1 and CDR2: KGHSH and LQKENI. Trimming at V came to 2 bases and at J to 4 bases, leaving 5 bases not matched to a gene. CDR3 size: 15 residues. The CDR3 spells CASSPRDRGPYEQYF. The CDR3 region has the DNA TGTGCCAGCTCACCAAGAGACAGGGGGCCGTACGAGCAGTACTTC.

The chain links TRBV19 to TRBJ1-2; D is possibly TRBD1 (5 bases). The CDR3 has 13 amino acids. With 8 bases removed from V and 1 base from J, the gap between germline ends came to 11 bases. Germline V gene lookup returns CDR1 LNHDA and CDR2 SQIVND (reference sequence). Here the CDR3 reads CASSQGINYGYTF. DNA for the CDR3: TGTGCCAGTTCCCAGGGTATTAACTATGGCTACACCTTC.

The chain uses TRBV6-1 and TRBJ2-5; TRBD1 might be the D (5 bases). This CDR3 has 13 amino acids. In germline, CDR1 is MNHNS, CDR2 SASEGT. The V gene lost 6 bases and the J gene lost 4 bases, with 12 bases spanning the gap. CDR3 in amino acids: CASRWGQRETQYF. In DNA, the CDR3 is TGTGCCAGCAGGTGGGGCCAGAGAGAGACCCAGTACTTC.

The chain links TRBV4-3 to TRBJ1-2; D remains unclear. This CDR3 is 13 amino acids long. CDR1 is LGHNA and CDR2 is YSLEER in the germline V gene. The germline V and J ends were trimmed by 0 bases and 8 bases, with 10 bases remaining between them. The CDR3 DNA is TGCGCCAGCAGCCAAGACGGGAAAGGGGGCTACACCTTC. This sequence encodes CASSQDGKGGYTF.